The 5 T cell receptor beta chains below all came from one sample that was sequenced in a study of cytomegalovirus exposure and HLA in healthy donors (dated by TCRdb to 2015 to 2018). The library was prepared using the immunoSEQ multiplex PCR assay. TCRdb mirrors the immuneACCESS table, restricted to in-frame sequences. Some clones are absent from its copies; in checked studies, under half trace to an unresolved V gene, and the reason for the others is unknown. The sample yields over 75,000 clones; 85% were counted once. 20% of the sample is held by the ten biggest clonotypes. Sequences were obtained from PBMCs. Source of these receptors: a man between 18 and 35 years old in good health and CMV-seropositive.

The V and J genes are TRBV4-1 and TRBJ2-6; 9 bases map to TRBD2. The CDR3 is made up of 19 amino acids. Trimming removed 4 bases from V and 1 base from J; junction bases left unmatched: 11. Germline V gene data show CDR1 as MGHRA and CDR2 as YSYEKL. CDR3 sequence (DNA): TGCGCCAGCAGCCTTCTTCAGGTAGCGGGAGTTTCTGGGGCCAACGTCCTGACTTTC. Protein: CASSLLQVAGVSGANVLTF.

The rearrangement links TRBV9 to TRBJ2-7; maybe TRBD2 (5 bases). Germline CDR1 SGDLS, CDR2 YYNGEE. The CDR3 loop spans 15 amino acids. Trimming removed 0 bases from V and 7 bases from J, with 17 bases in between. The CDR3 DNA sequence: TGTGCCAGCAGCGTAGCGGGGTCCCCCTCGGAAGAGCAGTACTTC. As protein: CASSVAGSPSEEQYF.

This clone appeared once. The J gene is TRBJ1-3, the V gene TRBV2; weak D call: TRBD1 (5 bases). Germline V gene data show CDR1 as SNHLY and CDR2 as FYNNEI. The CDR3 is made up of 16 amino acids. V was pared by 3 bases and J by 0 bases, with 12 bases between. CDR3 region: CASSDPAGPSGNTIYF. CDR3 nucleotides: TGTGCCAGCAGTGACCCCGCAGGGCCCTCTGGAAACACCATATATTTT.

The chain employs TRBV18 and TRBJ1-5, with D hard to call. V shed 3 bases and J shed 0 bases, with 9 bases lying between them. The germline V gene encodes CDR1 KGHSH and CDR2 LQKENI. The CDR3 runs 15 residues. The CDR3 region has the DNA TGTGCCAGCTCACCGCAGGAAGATAGCAATCAGCCCCAGCATTTT. Translating gives CASSPQEDSNQPQHF.

This clone was found a few times. The J gene is TRBJ1-1, the V gene TRBV6-1; D call uncertain. V shed 4 bases and J shed 0 bases, with 12 bases lying between them. Germline V gene sequence: CDR1 MNHNS, CDR2 SASEGT. The CDR3 is made up of 15 amino acids. CDR3 sequence (DNA): TGTGCCAGCAGTGGGTCGCTTGGAGTGAACACTGAAGCTTTCTTT. The encoded protein is CASSGSLGVNTEAFF.